The rows below give T cell receptor beta chains drawn from one sample of a study of OX40 agonist ivuxolimab in advanced cancers. The data were produced by immunoSEQ multiplex PCR, yet TCRdb's version contains in-frame clones alone and is incomplete. The sample has about 38,000 clones, around 93% seen once. This specimen was CD4+ or CD8+ T cells sorted from blood, taken in a trial of the OX40 agonist ivuxolimab. These receptors were obtained from an adult with an advanced solid tumor such as melanoma, head and neck, liver or kidney cancer. The CDR3 runs from the conserved cysteine through the conserved F or W. D genes are given only for firm matches. Where a row states a size, it is once, few, many or the class of an expanded clone; other rows omit it.

CDR3 protein: CASSDSGQRNQPQHF
CDR3 DNA: TGTGCCAGCAGCGATTCGGGACAGCGCAATCAGCCCCAGCATTTT
D gene: TRBD1
J gene: TRBJ1-5
V gene: TRBV9
clone size: NA

CDR3 protein: CASRDRLNENTEAFF
CDR3 DNA: TGTGCCAGCCGGGACAGGCTAAACGAGAACACTGAAGCTTTCTTT
D gene: TRBD1
J gene: TRBJ1-1
V gene: TRBV2
clone size: NA

CDR3 protein: CSAWGQGSNEQFF
CDR3 DNA: TGCAGCGCGTGGGGACAGGGGAGCAATGAGCAGTTCTTC
D gene: TRBD1
J gene: TRBJ2-1
V gene: TRBV29-1
clone size: NA

CDR3 protein: CASSQVPASTDTQYF
CDR3 DNA: TGTGCCAGCAGCCAAGTCCCTGCCAGCACAGATACGCAGTATTTT
D gene: NA
J gene: TRBJ2-3
V gene: TRBV16
clone size: NA

CDR3 protein: CASSDDREGYTF
CDR3 DNA: TGTGCCAGCAGTGACGACAGGGAAGGCTACACCTTC
D gene: TRBD1
J gene: TRBJ1-2
V gene: TRBV7-9
clone size: NA

CDR3 protein: CASRPTGSSGNTIYF
CDR3 DNA: TGTGCCAGCAGGCCCACAGGCAGCTCTGGAAACACCATATATTTT
D gene: NA
J gene: TRBJ1-3
V gene: TRBV4-2
clone size: NA

CDR3 protein: CASSPRLGFSSDRETQYF
CDR3 DNA: TGCGCCAGCAGCCCACGTTTAGGTTTCTCATCAGATCGGGAGACCCAGTACTTC
D gene: NA
J gene: TRBJ2-5
V gene: TRBV4-1
clone size: NA

CDR3 protein: CASSYSGQGNEQFF
CDR3 DNA: TGTGCCAGCAGTTACTCCGGACAGGGAAATGAGCAGTTCTTC
D gene: TRBD1
J gene: TRBJ2-1
V gene: TRBV6-6
clone size: few

CDR3 protein: CAISELAGGRTGELFF
CDR3 DNA: TGTGCCATCAGTGAGTTGGCGGGAGGAAGAACCGGGGAGCTGTTTTTT
D gene: TRBD2
J gene: TRBJ2-2
V gene: TRBV10-3
clone size: NA

CDR3 protein: CASSQDWAQGRPQHF
CDR3 DNA: TGCGCCAGCAGCCAAGATTGGGCCCAAGGACGGCCCCAGCATTTT
D gene: NA
J gene: TRBJ1-5
V gene: TRBV4-1
clone size: NA

CDR3 protein: CASSEIADRQGGELFF
CDR3 DNA: TGTGCCAGCAGTGAAATCGCGGATAGACAGGGCGGGGAGCTGTTTTTT
D gene: TRBD1
J gene: TRBJ2-2
V gene: TRBV25-1
clone size: NA

CDR3 protein: CASSQPGLAAQNIQYF
CDR3 DNA: TGCGCCAGCAGCCAACCGGGACTAGCGGCCCAAAACATTCAGTACTTC
D gene: TRBD2
J gene: TRBJ2-4
V gene: TRBV4-1
clone size: NA

CDR3 protein: CASSGGGISEAFF
CDR3 DNA: TGTGCCAGCAGCGGGGGCGGGATATCTGAAGCTTTCTTT
D gene: NA
J gene: TRBJ1-1
V gene: TRBV7-3
clone size: once

CDR3 protein: CASSLGTGGTYGYTF
CDR3 DNA: TGTGCCAGCAGCTTAGGAACAGGGGGCACTTATGGCTACACCTTC
D gene: TRBD1
J gene: TRBJ1-2
V gene: TRBV5-5
clone size: NA

CDR3 protein: CATTPTRNTEAFF
CDR3 DNA: TGTGCCACTACGCCGACAAGAAACACTGAAGCTTTCTTT
D gene: NA
J gene: TRBJ1-1
V gene: TRBV19
clone size: NA

CDR3 protein: CASSQVQGVYTGELFF
CDR3 DNA: TGCGCCAGCAGCCAGGTACAAGGGGTTTACACCGGGGAGCTGTTTTTT
D gene: NA
J gene: TRBJ2-2
V gene: TRBV4-1
clone size: NA

CDR3 protein: CASSDSDRGLNQPQHF
CDR3 DNA: TGTGCCAGCAGTGATTCGGACAGGGGCCTGAATCAGCCCCAGCATTTT
D gene: TRBD1
J gene: TRBJ1-5
V gene: TRBV28
clone size: few

CDR3 protein: CASSQGHKNTEAFF
CDR3 DNA: TGTGCCAGCAGCCAGGGACATAAGAACACTGAAGCTTTCTTT
D gene: NA
J gene: TRBJ1-1
V gene: TRBV9
clone size: few

CDR3 protein: CASSHRTGSGLAARGEQYF
CDR3 DNA: TGTGCCAGCAGCCACCGGACAGGGTCAGGTCTAGCGGCGAGGGGGGAGCAGTACTTC
D gene: NA
J gene: TRBJ2-7
V gene: TRBV5-8
clone size: NA

CDR3 protein: CSVAPGQDTTEAFF
CDR3 DNA: TGCAGCGTTGCTCCGGGACAGGATACTACTGAAGCTTTCTTT
D gene: TRBD1
J gene: TRBJ1-1
V gene: TRBV29-1
clone size: few

CDR3 protein: CASSVGGQIADGYTF
CDR3 DNA: TGTGCCAGCAGCGTAGGTGGACAAATCGCGGATGGCTACACCTTC
D gene: NA
J gene: TRBJ1-2
V gene: TRBV9
clone size: NA

CDR3 protein: CASSYSTHNEQFF
CDR3 DNA: TGTGCCAGCAGTTACTCGACCCACAATGAGCAGTTCTTC
D gene: NA
J gene: TRBJ2-1
V gene: TRBV6-5
clone size: NA

CDR3 protein: CASSGGYAGGPVDTQYF
CDR3 DNA: TGTGCCAGCAGCGGTGGGTATGCGGGAGGGCCGGTAGATACGCAGTATTTT
D gene: TRBD2
J gene: TRBJ2-3
V gene: TRBV7-9
clone size: once

CDR3 protein: CASSLWRSGTEAFF
CDR3 DNA: TGTGCCAGCAGTTTATGGCGTAGTGGCACTGAAGCTTTCTTT
D gene: NA
J gene: TRBJ1-1
V gene: TRBV28
clone size: NA

CDR3 protein: CARSLVDGRPIYGYTF
CDR3 DNA: TGTGCCAGAAGCTTGGTGGACGGCAGACCCATCTATGGCTACACCTTC
D gene: NA
J gene: TRBJ1-2
V gene: TRBV5-3
clone size: NA

CDR3 protein: CASSFHSNTEAFF
CDR3 DNA: TGTGCCAGCAGCTTCCACAGTAACACTGAAGCTTTCTTT
D gene: NA
J gene: TRBJ1-1
V gene: TRBV11-1
clone size: few

CDR3 protein: CASSSSGTSEANIQYF
CDR3 DNA: TGTGCCAGCAGCTCTTCCGGGACTAGCGAGGCAAACATTCAGTACTTC
D gene: TRBD2
J gene: TRBJ2-4
V gene: TRBV7-9
clone size: NA

CDR3 protein: CASNLGGGAFYEQYF
CDR3 DNA: TGTGCCAGCAACCTGGGGGGGGGTGCCTTCTACGAGCAGTACTTC
D gene: TRBD2
J gene: TRBJ2-7
V gene: TRBV11-2
clone size: NA

CDR3 protein: CASSQSPLYADTGELFF
CDR3 DNA: TGCGCCAGCAGTCAATCCCCACTCTATGCGGACACCGGGGAGCTGTTTTTT
D gene: NA
J gene: TRBJ2-2
V gene: TRBV23-1
clone size: NA

CDR3 protein: CASSPNRGLPQHF
CDR3 DNA: TGCGCCAGCAGCCCGAACAGGGGGTTGCCCCAGCATTTT
D gene: TRBD1
J gene: TRBJ1-5
V gene: TRBV5-1
clone size: once

CDR3 protein: CASSFAWRINEKLFF
CDR3 DNA: TGTGCCAGCAGCTTTGCGTGGAGGATTAATGAAAAACTGTTTTTT
D gene: NA
J gene: TRBJ1-4
V gene: TRBV11-2
clone size: NA

CDR3 protein: CASSSVGWGRTEAFF
CDR3 DNA: TGTGCCAGCAGTTCGGTGGGCTGGGGGCGGACTGAAGCTTTCTTT
D gene: NA
J gene: TRBJ1-1
V gene: TRBV27
clone size: NA

CDR3 protein: CASSQDTGNYGYTF
CDR3 DNA: TGTGCCAGCAGCCAAGATACGGGGAACTATGGCTACACCTTC
D gene: NA
J gene: TRBJ1-2
V gene: TRBV4-2
clone size: NA

CDR3 protein: CASHVPPTASGQATGGYGYTF
CDR3 DNA: TGTGCCAGCCATGTACCGCCGACGGCTTCGGGACAGGCCACCGGGGGCTATGGCTACACCTTC
D gene: TRBD1
J gene: TRBJ1-2
V gene: TRBV2
clone size: NA

CDR3 protein: CASSQDRGSGEYGYTF
CDR3 DNA: TGCGCCAGCAGCCAAGATAGGGGGTCAGGGGAATATGGCTACACCTTC
D gene: NA
J gene: TRBJ1-2
V gene: TRBV4-3
clone size: NA

CDR3 protein: CASSPGKSLGGELFF
CDR3 DNA: TGTGCCAGCAGCCCGGGGAAGTCGTTGGGCGGGGAGCTGTTTTTT
D gene: NA
J gene: TRBJ2-2
V gene: TRBV11-2
clone size: NA

CDR3 protein: CASSPLSGRAYNEQFF
CDR3 DNA: TGTGCCAGCAGCCCCCTGAGCGGGAGGGCCTATAATGAGCAGTTCTTC
D gene: TRBD2
J gene: TRBJ2-1
V gene: TRBV9
clone size: NA

CDR3 protein: CASSVEGRVGETQYF
CDR3 DNA: TGTGCCAGCAGCGTAGAGGGCAGGGTGGGAGAGACCCAGTACTTC
D gene: NA
J gene: TRBJ2-5
V gene: TRBV9
clone size: NA

CDR3 protein: CASSFGTGHNYGYTF
CDR3 DNA: TGTGCCAGCAGCTTTGGTACGGGGCATAACTATGGCTACACCTTC
D gene: NA
J gene: TRBJ1-2
V gene: TRBV7-8
clone size: NA

CDR3 protein: CASSSDQGVNSPLHF
CDR3 DNA: TGCGCCAGCAGCTCAGATCAGGGGGTGAATTCACCCCTCCACTTT
D gene: TRBD1
J gene: TRBJ1-6
V gene: TRBV5-1
clone size: NA

CDR3 protein: CANSLYVGGANVLTF
CDR3 DNA: TGTGCCAACAGTTTATACGTCGGCGGGGCCAACGTCCTGACTTTC
D gene: NA
J gene: TRBJ2-6
V gene: TRBV28
clone size: NA

CDR3 protein: CAREDRVNTGELFF
CDR3 DNA: TGTGCCAGAGAGGACAGGGTGAACACCGGGGAGCTGTTTTTT
D gene: TRBD1
J gene: TRBJ2-2
V gene: TRBV19
clone size: NA

CDR3 protein: CASSVEGMNTEAFF
CDR3 DNA: TGTGCCAGCAGCGTGGAGGGGATGAACACTGAAGCTTTCTTT
D gene: NA
J gene: TRBJ1-1
V gene: TRBV2
clone size: NA

CDR3 protein: CASRSGVSFTDTQYF
CDR3 DNA: TGTGCCAGCAGGAGCGGAGTCAGTTTCACAGATACGCAGTATTTT
D gene: NA
J gene: TRBJ2-3
V gene: TRBV7-6
clone size: NA

CDR3 protein: CASNRGTSGSDEQFF
CDR3 DNA: TGTGCCAGCAACAGGGGGACTAGCGGGAGTGATGAGCAGTTCTTC
D gene: TRBD2
J gene: TRBJ2-1
V gene: TRBV9
clone size: NA

CDR3 protein: CAAQPSLGEKLFF
CDR3 DNA: TGTGCCGCCCAACCGTCCCTGGGCGAAAAACTGTTTTTT
D gene: NA
J gene: TRBJ1-4
V gene: TRBV6-1
clone size: NA

CDR3 protein: CASSAPPGTSGSGTNNEQFF
CDR3 DNA: TGTGCCAGCAGCGCTCCCCCCGGGACTAGCGGGTCGGGGACCAACAATGAGCAGTTCTTC
D gene: TRBD2
J gene: TRBJ2-1
V gene: TRBV9
clone size: NA

CDR3 protein: CASSDIGTVNEKLFF
CDR3 DNA: TGTGCCAGTAGTGATATCGGGACGGTGAATGAAAAACTGTTTTTT
D gene: NA
J gene: TRBJ1-4
V gene: TRBV19
clone size: NA

CDR3 protein: CASSWDGLSSGANVLTF
CDR3 DNA: TGTGCCAGCAGCTGGGATGGGCTCAGCTCTGGGGCCAACGTCCTGACTTTC
D gene: NA
J gene: TRBJ2-6
V gene: TRBV7-2
clone size: NA

CDR3 protein: CASSQPSSGLESYNEQFF
CDR3 DNA: TGTGCCAGCAGCCAACCATCTTCGGGACTTGAATCCTACAATGAGCAGTTCTTC
D gene: NA
J gene: TRBJ2-1
V gene: TRBV4-2
clone size: NA

CDR3 protein: CASSVAGDSGNTIYF
CDR3 DNA: TGTGCCAGCAGCGTAGCGGGGGACTCTGGAAACACCATATATTTT
D gene: NA
J gene: TRBJ1-3
V gene: TRBV9
clone size: NA